The 26 T cell receptor beta chains presented below share a single source sample, sequenced in a study of OX40 agonist ivuxolimab in advanced cancers. Using immunoSEQ multiplex PCR, the repertoire was profiled, and TCRdb retains in-frame clones only, with some absent. The sample records tens of thousands of clones, 90% to 95% being singletons. The sample was CD4+ or CD8+ T cells sorted from blood, taken in a trial of the OX40 agonist ivuxolimab. The receptors originated from an adult with an advanced solid tumor such as melanoma, head and neck, liver or kidney cancer.

The J gene is TRBJ2-2, the V gene TRBV5-6; the D gene is possibly TRBD2 (5 bases). Germline V gene data show CDR1 as SGHDT and CDR2 as YYEEEE. The V end lost 3 bases, the J end lost 2 bases, and 14 bases lay between the germline ends. The CDR3 is 16 amino acids. The CDR3 DNA follows: TGTGCCAGCAGCTCCTCACTAGGACCAAACACCGGGGAGCTGTTTTTT. It specifies CASSSSLGPNTGELFF.

This chain connects TRBV28 to TRBJ1-4, with D uncertain. Germline CDR1 and CDR2: MDHEN and SYDVKM. CDR3 length: 12 residues. Trimming cost V 5 bases and J 14 bases, with 15 bases left between them. CDR3: CASSAGSSLLFF. DNA for the CDR3: TGTGCCAGCAGTGCGGGAAGCAGTCTTCTGTTTTTT.

V and J are TRBV4-1 and TRBJ2-1, with D uncertain. This CDR3 region has 15 residues. Trimming took 0 bases from V and 9 from J, leaving 15 bases between them. Germline values: CDR1 MGHRA, CDR2 YSYEKL. The CDR3 DNA sequence: TGCGCCAGCAGCCAAGATAATTCCATAGCTGGTGAGCAGTTCTTC. As protein: CASSQDNSIAGEQFF.

This chain joins TRBV19 and TRBJ1-2; D uncertain. CDR1 LNHDA and CDR2 SQIVND come from the germline V gene (reference sequence). The CDR3 contains 14 residues. The germline V and J ends were trimmed by 3 bases and 3 bases, with 11 bases remaining between them. This CDR3 reads CASSIQSDDYGYTF. The CDR3 DNA sequence: TGTGCCAGTAGTATTCAGTCTGACGACTATGGCTACACCTTC.

This clone was detected once. The rearrangement joins TRBV6-1 to TRBJ2-7; D might be TRBD2 (6 bases). The CDR3 has 16 residues. Trimming pared 4 bases from V and 1 base from J, leaving 17 bases between. Germline V gene sequence: CDR1 MNHNS, CDR2 SASEGT. CDR3 residues: CASSAPTEGNSYEQYF. The CDR3 DNA reads TGTGCCAGCAGTGCCCCTACGGAGGGGAATTCCTACGAGCAGTACTTC.

To note about this clone: Other DNA sequences in the same sample also yield this CDR3. The chain is built from TRBV13 and TRBJ1-1; TRBD1 is a possible D gene (5 bases). CDR3 size: 14 residues. V was pared by 0 bases and J by 1 base, with 6 bases between. CDR1 and CDR2 (germline): PRHDT, FYEKMQ (reference sequence). CDR3 region: CASSLGRGNTEAFF. The DNA for the CDR3 is TGTGCCAGCAGCTTAGGTAGGGGGAACACTGAAGCTTTCTTT.

V and J are TRBV7-2 and TRBJ2-1, with 7 bases matching TRBD1. V was pared by 1 base and J by 3 bases, with 6 bases of the junction left unmatched. Germline V lookup: CDR1 SGHTA, CDR2 FQGNSA. The CDR3 extends over 16 amino acids. CDR3 in DNA: TGTGCCAGCAGCTTAGAGGGGGCAGGACTCTACAATGAGCAGTTCTTC. Its protein is CASSLEGAGLYNEQFF.

This rearrangement joins TRBV27 to TRBJ2-3; D is uncertain. The length of the CDR3 is 11 residues. Between the trimmed V and J ends, which lost 7 bases and 2 bases, there was a span of 4 bases. Per germline, CDR1 MNHEY and CDR2 SMNVEV (reference sequence). The CDR3 protein is CASMFTDTQYF. CDR3 nucleotides: TGTGCCAGCATGTTCACAGATACGCAGTATTTT.

This chain joins TRBV5-8 and TRBJ1-1; no firm D call. V was pared by 4 bases and J by 3 bases, with 10 bases between. The length of the CDR3 is 13 residues. Germline CDR1 is SGHTS and CDR2 is YDEGEE. CDR3 nucleotide sequence: TGTGCCAGCAGCCGTTCGGTTTACACTGAAGCTTTCTTT. Encoded protein: CASSRSVYTEAFF. Using reference TRBV5-8 and TRBJ1-1 for the parts outside the CDR3, the full variable domain is EAGVTQSPTHLIKTRGQQATLRCSPISGHTSVYWYQQALGLGLQFLLWYDEGEERNRGNFPPRFSGRQFPNYSSELNVNALELEDSALYLCASSRSVYTEAFFGQGTRLTVV.

This clone appeared a single time. CDR3 sequence (DNA): TGTGCCAGCAGCTTAGAACAGGGGGACGGCAATGAGCAGTTCTTC. Translated, it gives CASSLEQGDGNEQFF. The chain carries TRBV7-9 and TRBJ2-1; the match to TRBD1 covers 8 bases. Trimming took 1 base from V and 6 from J; bases not matched to a gene: 5. Per the germline V gene, CDR1 is SEHNR and CDR2 is FQNEAQ (reference sequence). The CDR3 consists of 15 residues.

This rearrangement joins TRBV9 to TRBJ2-5, with a weak D call TRBD2 (7 bases). Trimming cost V 2 bases and J 4 bases, with 9 bases left between them. There are 13 residues in the CDR3. The V gene's germline CDR1 is SGDLS and CDR2 YYNGEE. The CDR3 sequence is CASSVGGLETQYF. The CDR3 nucleotides are TGTGCCAGCAGCGTCGGGGGGCTAGAGACCCAGTACTTC.

V is TRBV14 and J is TRBJ2-1; 9 bases agree with TRBD2. The CDR3 loop spans 15 amino acids. The V and J ends lost 3 bases and 10 bases, in that order; junction bases with no gene match: 10. Germline assignment: CDR1 SGHDN and CDR2 FVKESK. CDR3 region: CASSQLGGRGGEQFF. The DNA of the CDR3 is TGTGCCAGCAGCCAGTTAGGCGGGAGGGGGGGAGAGCAGTTCTTC.

The rearrangement joins TRBV7-9 to TRBJ2-3, with TRBD2 matching 10 bases. The length of the CDR3 is 19 residues. Germline CDR1 SEHNR, CDR2 FQNEAQ (reference sequence). V shed 2 bases, J shed 1 base, and the junction held 12 bases outside the gene matches. The CDR3 is CASSLRAVLAGVRTDTQYF. The CDR3 DNA reads as TGTGCCAGCAGCTTAAGGGCCGTGCTAGCGGGAGTGCGCACAGATACGCAGTATTTT.

V gene TRBV5-5 combines with J gene TRBJ1-4, with TRBD1 matching 7 bases. The germline V gene has CDR1 SGHKS and CDR2 YYEKEE (reference sequence). The CDR3 sequence is 14 residues long. With V trimmed by 4 bases and J by 8 bases, 8 bases remained unmatched. The CDR3 sequence is CASSANTGVEKLFF. The CDR3 nucleotides are TGTGCCAGCAGCGCTAACACAGGGGTCGAAAAACTGTTTTTT.

V gene TRBV9 combines with J gene TRBJ2-2; TRBD2 agrees at 14 bases. The junction had 9 bases not matched to a gene; V was cut back by 1 base and J by 7 bases. Germline V CDR1 and CDR2: SGDLS, YYNGEE. This CDR3 has 18 residues. The CDR3, as DNA: TGTGCCAGCAGCGTACCGACTAGCGGGGGGGCCGGTATCGGGGAGCTGTTTTTT. As protein: CASSVPTSGGAGIGELFF.

This clone came up once. The chain uses TRBV30 and TRBJ1-5, with D perhaps matching TRBD1 (6 bases). Deletions cut 0 bases from V and 7 bases from J, with 16 bases between. From germline, CDR1 is GTSNPN and CDR2 SVGIG (reference sequence). The CDR3 is 15 amino acids. The CDR3 loop reads CAWSVGGGSQQPQHF. As DNA, the CDR3 is TGTGCCTGGAGTGTAGGGGGGGGATCCCAACAGCCCCAGCATTTT.

This rearrangement joins TRBV14 to TRBJ2-1; 8 bases map to TRBD2. The germline V gene encodes CDR1 SGHDN and CDR2 FVKESK. Losses at the gene ends were 4 bases for V and 9 bases for J; bases not matched to a gene: 11. The CDR3 extends over 15 amino acids. In nucleotides, the CDR3 is TGTGCCAGCAGCCCGCCCTTCGGACTAGCATCTGAGCAGTTCTTC. Its protein is CASSPPFGLASEQFF.

This sequence joins TRBV6-5 and TRBJ2-1; D is possibly TRBD1 or TRBD2 (5 bases each). The V and J ends lost 2 bases and 3 bases respectively, with 11 bases between them. CDR1 is MNHEY, CDR2 SVGAGI, per germline. The CDR3 has 15 residues. The CDR3 DNA sequence: TGTGCCAGCAGTTACGGTTGGGGGAACTACAATGAGCAGTTCTTC. It translates to CASSYGWGNYNEQFF.

J is TRBJ2-7 and V is TRBV7-8, with 8 bases matching TRBD1. CDR1 SGHVS and CDR2 FQNEAQ come from the germline V gene. The CDR3 is made up of 16 amino acids. V lost 2 bases and J lost 1; bases outside the gene matches: 7. Here the CDR3 DNA reads TGTGCCAGCAGCTTAAAGGGACAGGTACCTTCCTACGAGCAGTACTTC. Translation gives CASSLKGQVPSYEQYF. Filled out from reference TRBV7-8 and TRBJ2-7, the complete variable domain reads GAGVSQSPRYKVAKRGQDVALRCDPISGHVSLFWYQQALGQGPEFLTYFQNEAQLDKSGLPSDRFFAERPEGSVSTLKIQRTQQEDSAVYLCASSLKGQVPSYEQYFGPGTRLTVT.

This chain links TRBV19 with TRBJ1-1; TRBD1 aligns across 7 bases. The ends lost 7 bases at V and 4 bases at J; junction bases unmatched: 15. The CDR3 has 16 amino acids. The germline V gene has CDR1 LNHDA and CDR2 SQIVND (reference sequence). DNA for the CDR3: TGTGCCAGTACCGGAACAGGGGAGTTTTGGGTCACTGAAGCTTTCTTT. Translating it yields CASTGTGEFWVTEAFF.

Points on this clone: At one boundary the junction diverges from the germline segment, which might be a read error. The chain carries TRBV4-1 and TRBJ1-4; D uncertain. CDR1 and CDR2 (germline): MGHRA, YSYEKL. This CDR3 comprises 13 residues. CDR3 residues: CASSLSAKEKLFF. The CDR3 DNA sequence: TGCGCCAGCAGCCTCAGCGCTAAGGAAAAACTGTTTTTT.

This chain connects TRBV29-1 to TRBJ2-3; 8 bases fit TRBD2. This CDR3 region has 14 residues. Losses at the gene ends were 3 bases for V and 6 bases for J; bases not matched to a gene: 8. Germline V gene data show CDR1 as SQVTM and CDR2 as ANQGSEA. CDR3 amino acids: CSVDYGGASDTQYF. The CDR3, as DNA: TGCAGCGTTGACTACGGGGGGGCCTCGGATACGCAGTATTTT.

The genes are TRBV5-1 and TRBJ2-1; 7 bases are shared with TRBD1. The CDR3 loop spans 16 amino acids. CDR1 is SGHRS and CDR2 is YFSETQ in the germline V gene. J was trimmed by 3 bases and V by 1 base; bases with no gene match: 7. The chain's CDR3 is CASSLPMTGSYNEQFF. For the CDR3, the DNA is TGCGCCAGCAGCTTGCCCATGACAGGGAGCTACAATGAGCAGTTCTTC. Looking up the rest from reference TRBV5-1 and TRBJ2-1 gives the full variable domain: KAGVTQTPRYLIKTRGQQVTLSCSPISGHRSVSWYQQTPGQGLQFLFEYFSETQRNKGNFPGRFSGRQFSNSRSEMNVSTLELGDSALYLCASSLPMTGSYNEQFFGPGTRLTVL.

V is TRBV30 and J is TRBJ2-3; possible D gene TRBD2, 5 bases. The CDR3 length is 13 residues. Trimming pared 0 bases from V and 4 bases from J, leaving 8 bases between. The germline V gene encodes CDR1 GTSNPN and CDR2 SVGIG (reference sequence). The CDR3 loop is CAWSVWRADTQYF. CDR3 DNA sequence: TGTGCCTGGAGTGTATGGCGGGCAGATACGCAGTATTTT. Full variable domain (rest looked up from reference TRBV30 and TRBJ2-3): SQTIHQWPATLVQPVGSPLSLECTVEGTSNPNLYWYRQAAGRGLQLLFYSVGIGQISSEVPQNLSASRPQDRQFILSSKKLLLSDSGFYLCAWSVWRADTQYFGPGTRLTVL.

There are a few counts of this clone. V gene TRBV2 combines with J gene TRBJ1-2, with 10 bases lining up with TRBD1. The germline CDR1 and CDR2 sequences are SNHLY and FYNNEI. The CDR3 contains 14 residues. The junction had 10 bases not matched to a gene; V was cut back by 9 bases and J by 6 bases. In DNA, the CDR3 is TGTGCCAGTGTCCGACAGGGGGCGCTGGATGGCTACACCTTC. Its protein product is CASVRQGALDGYTF.

In nucleotides, the CDR3 is TGTGCCAGTAGTAGTCCGCCGCTGGGGTATGGCTACACCTTC. Translation: CASSSPPLGYGYTF. The rearrangement joins TRBV19 to TRBJ1-2; D remains unclear. V gave up 4 bases and J gave up 5 bases, with 14 bases separating them. The CDR3 runs 14 residues. Germline assignment: CDR1 LNHDA and CDR2 SQIVND (reference sequence).